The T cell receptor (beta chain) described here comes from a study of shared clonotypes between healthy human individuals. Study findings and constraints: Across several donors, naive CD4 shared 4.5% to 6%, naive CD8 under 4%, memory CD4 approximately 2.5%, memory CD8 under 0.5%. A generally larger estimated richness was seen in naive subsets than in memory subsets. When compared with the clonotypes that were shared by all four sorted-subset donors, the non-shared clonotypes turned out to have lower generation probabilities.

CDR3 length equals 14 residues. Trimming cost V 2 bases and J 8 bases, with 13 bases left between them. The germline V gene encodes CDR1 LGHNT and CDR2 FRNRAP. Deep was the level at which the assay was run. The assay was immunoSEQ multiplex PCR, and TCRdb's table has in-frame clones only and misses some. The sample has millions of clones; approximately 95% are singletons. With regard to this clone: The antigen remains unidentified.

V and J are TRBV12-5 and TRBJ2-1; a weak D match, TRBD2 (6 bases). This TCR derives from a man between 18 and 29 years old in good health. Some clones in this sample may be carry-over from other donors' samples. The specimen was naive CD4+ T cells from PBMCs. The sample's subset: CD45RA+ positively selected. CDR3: CASGLSTSPYEQFF. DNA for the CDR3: TGTGCTAGTGGTTTGTCGACTAGTCCCTATGAGCAGTTCTTC.